The sequence of this T cell receptor (beta chain) was determined in a study of early T cells in non-severe SARS-CoV-2 infection. Study at large: The input, bulk RNA from unsorted whole blood, was sequenced, and chains were unpaired. Study outcomes and limitations: Matching with VDJdb favored anti-spike CD8 responses (missing private and CD4 specificities).

V was cut by 8 bases and J by 1 base, with 19 bases left in between. This CDR3 contains 16 residues. Attachment of unique molecular identifiers was made to individual cDNA molecules. TCRdb reprocessed the 5' RACE reads via MiXCR and lists one record per CDR3 protein. The data contain tens of thousands of distinct CDR3 sequences, roughly 8.4% of them singletons. This clonotype was picked up a small number of times. What it recognizes is unknown. This chain joins TRBV12-3 or TRBV12-4 and TRBJ2-3, with D possibly TRBD2 on 6 matching bases. The specimen was whole blood. The TCR originated in an adult who was a healthcare worker with PCR-confirmed SARS-CoV-2 infection or an uninfected control (not recorded which). The CDR3 spells CASLINSGEGTDTQYF. CDR3 DNA sequence: TGTGCCAGCCTGATAAATTCGGGGGAGGGCACAGATACGCAGTATTTT.